The rows below give T cell receptor beta chains drawn from one sample of a study of cytomegalovirus exposure and HLA in healthy donors. TCRdb's table, derived via immunoSEQ multiplex PCR, lists solely in-frame clones and lacks some. The sample carries 150,000 to 200,000 clones, about four fifths recorded once. The sample comprised PBMCs. The origin of the receptors is a male donor in good health and CMV-seropositive. Each CDR3 is given without its conserved first and last residue.

V gene | CDR3 protein
TRBV19 | ASHRGNTGELF
TRBV7-8 | ASTPVIGSGEQY
TRBV15 | ATSEQGAPEKLF
TRBV2 | ASTGQTGKGSDTQY
TRBV19 | ASSQGANQPQH
TRBV28 | ASLSVGASYEQY
TRBV6-5 | ASRETAYEQY
TRBV4-2 | ASSQEWLAGATDTQY
TRBV5-1 | ATRQGATNEKLF
TRBV25-1 | ASRGQDQETQY
TRBV4-3 | ASSQEMSLEFSYNEQF
TRBV4-3 | ASSQDAAGYYEQY
TRBV6-6 | ASSPQGQPQH
TRBV6-5 | ASISGGANTGELF
TRBV6-5 | ASSSEGQREVTQY
TRBV28 | ASQDQVGNQPQH
TRBV27 | ASSRAGGPYEQY
TRBV4-3 | ASSQEHVGGGQPQH
TRBV4-1 | ASSQVPGLAGNEQF
TRBV4-3 | ASSQERGGYEQY
TRBV6-6 | ASSTVGGITGELF
TRBV7-3 | ASSSDGPIWAYEQY
TRBV6-1 | ASTPGRAVGYT
TRBV4-3 | ASSQTQGGFYEQY
TRBV27 | ASSWGTPEPAYNSPLH
TRBV5-4 | ASSLSSYGDSPLH
TRBV7-3 | ASSFRGPGQDFSGANVLT